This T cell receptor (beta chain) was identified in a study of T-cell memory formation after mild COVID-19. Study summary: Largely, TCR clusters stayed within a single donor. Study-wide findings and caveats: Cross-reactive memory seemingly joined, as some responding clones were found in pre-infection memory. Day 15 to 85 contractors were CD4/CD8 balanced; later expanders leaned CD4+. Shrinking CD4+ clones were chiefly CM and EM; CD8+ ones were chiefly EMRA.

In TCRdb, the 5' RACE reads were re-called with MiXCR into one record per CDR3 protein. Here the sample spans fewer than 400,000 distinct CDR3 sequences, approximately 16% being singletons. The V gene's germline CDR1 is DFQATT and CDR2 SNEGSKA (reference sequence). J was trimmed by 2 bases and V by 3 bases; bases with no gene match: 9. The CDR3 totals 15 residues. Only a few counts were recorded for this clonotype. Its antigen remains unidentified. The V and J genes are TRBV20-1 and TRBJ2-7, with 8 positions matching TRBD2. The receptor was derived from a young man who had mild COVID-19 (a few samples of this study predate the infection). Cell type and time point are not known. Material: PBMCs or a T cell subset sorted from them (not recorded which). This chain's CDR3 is CSASPSGRFAYEQYF. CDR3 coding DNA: TGCAGTGCTAGCCCTAGCGGGCGGTTTGCCTACGAGCAGTACTTC.